This T cell receptor beta chain was sequenced for a study of T-cell reconstitution after alpha-beta-depleted transplantation in children listed by TCRdb under 2016. A note on the overall study: Using TCR repertoire profiling, the study followed T-cell immune reconstitution in a quantitative way in children after TCRalphabeta/CD19-depleted allogeneic hematopoietic cell transplantation.

Receptor libraries were prepared by PCR. TCRdb names Illumina HiSeq 2500 as the instrument used. To normalize quantification of the TCRbeta repertoire, the TCR libraries were built with molecular barcoding that relied on unique molecular identifiers. TCRdb passed the public sequencing reads through fastp at Q25 and MiXCR, retaining productive beta sequences. Each entry merges the rows of one CDR3 protein and shows their most common DNA and genes. The sample table contains nearly 550,000 distinct CDR3 sequences; only one count was recorded for 15% to 20% of them. Approximately 3% of the sample goes to the ten largest clones. This clonotype was seen a few times. There is no known antigen for this receptor. Base qualities are missing; no much larger clone stands one base away. The junction carries 16 bases between V and J, which are trimmed by 8 bases and 3 bases respectively. Inclusive of the bounding cysteine and phenylalanine, the CDR3 is 14 residues long. Here the CDR3 DNA is all that survives: 42 bases in frame from base 1. From the germline V gene (reference sequence), CDR1 is SEHNR and CDR2 is FQNEAQ.

The sequencing here drew on PBMCs from the stem cell graft donor, taken from the stem cell graft. Recombination linked TRBV7-9 to TRBJ2-5, and perhaps TRBD1 as D gene, on 5 matching bases. This TCR came from a human donor who donated a stem cell graft to a child with acute lymphoblastic leukemia. The nucleotide sequence reads TGTGCCAGCGTCAGACAGACTTCCGAAGAGACCCAGTACTTC. This encodes CASVRQTSEETQYF.